Reported below is one TCR beta chain. This table comes from immunoSEQ multiplex PCR, and its TCRdb copy is limited to in-frame clones, with some not included. Of about 110,000 clones in the sample, roughly 90% are singletons; the top ten hold 17%. The record originates from a study of control samples from healthy donors and cancer patients. This CDR3 is built from 18 residues. Germline V gene data show CDR1 as KGHDR and CDR2 as SFDVKD. Trimming took 2 bases from V and 7 from J; bases not matched to a gene: 14. This TCR was recovered from a woman aged 50 to 65 in good health. What was sequenced was blood. The rearrangement joins TRBV24-1 to TRBJ2-3; 10 nucleotides line up with TRBD2. The CDR3: CATSDSVTSGPHRHTQYF. Written as DNA, the CDR3 is TGTGCCACCAGTGATTCGGTGACTAGCGGGCCCCACAGGCATACGCAGTATTTT.